This passage covers 18 T cell receptor beta chains from one sample sequenced in a study of OX40 agonist ivuxolimab in advanced cancers. Sequencing used immunoSEQ multiplex PCR; TCRdb keeps in-frame clones, though not all of them. The sample lists more than 45,000 clones; about 89% were seen once. The source was CD4+ or CD8+ T cells sorted from blood, collected in a trial of the OX40 agonist ivuxolimab. All receptors come from an adult with an advanced solid tumor such as melanoma, head and neck, liver or kidney cancer.

This rearrangement joins TRBV18 to TRBJ2-7, with unresolved D. With 3 bases removed from V and 3 bases from J, the gap between germline ends came to 3 bases. From germline, CDR1 is KGHSH and CDR2 LQKENI. The CDR3 sequence is 11 residues long. The CDR3 loop is CASSPNYEQYF. Here the CDR3 DNA reads TGTGCCAGCTCACCGAACTACGAGCAGTACTTC.

The CDR3 DNA sequence: TGTGCCTGGACACCCGGGAGCGACGAGCAGTACTTC. This encodes CAWTPGSDEQYF. The chain employs TRBV30 and TRBJ2-7; D may be TRBD2 (6 bases). CDR1 and CDR2 from the germline V gene are GTSNPN and SVGIG (reference sequence). This CDR3 has 12 residues. Deletions cut 4 bases from V and 5 bases from J, with 12 bases between.

The chain combines TRBV6-1 with TRBJ2-7, with 8 bases that match TRBD1. This CDR3 is 15 amino acids long. CDR1 MNHNS and CDR2 SASEGT come from the germline V gene. J was trimmed by 4 bases and V by 6 bases; bases with no gene match: 11. The CDR3 region has the DNA TGTGCCAGCAGATCCGGACAGGGATTGCAGTACGAGCAGTACTTC. Amino acids: CASRSGQGLQYEQYF.

The chain has TRBV7-9 and TRBJ2-1; D is uncertain. Germline-derived CDR1 and CDR2 are SEHNR and FQNEAQ (reference sequence). The CDR3 totals 14 residues. Trimming stripped 5 bases from V and 8 bases from J, with 16 bases between. The CDR3 reads CASSPTAISDEQFF. The CDR3 nucleotides read TGTGCCAGCAGCCCCACCGCCATTAGTGATGAGCAGTTCTTC.

The gene calls are TRBV19 and TRBJ2-7, with TRBD2 matching 7 bases. The V segment lost 1 base and the J segment 0 bases; nucleotides outside the gene matches: 6. Germline CDR1 reads LNHDA; CDR2 reads SQIVND (reference sequence). The CDR3 extends over 16 amino acids. The CDR3 reads CASSIGGGAASYEQYF. The CDR3 region has the DNA TGTGCCAGTAGTATAGGGGGAGGGGCTGCCTCCTACGAGCAGTACTTC.

The chain has TRBV6-5 and TRBJ1-2, with D maybe TRBD1 (5 bases). Trimming left V 5 bases short and J 4 bases short, with 11 bases between. Germline V lookup: CDR1 MNHEY, CDR2 SVGAGI. The CDR3 length is 13 residues. This CDR3 is CASSATGPYGYTF. In nucleotides, the CDR3 is TGTGCCAGCAGTGCCACAGGTCCCTATGGCTACACCTTC.

The chain recombines TRBV5-1 with TRBJ2-1, with 11 bases that match TRBD2. There are 17 residues in the CDR3. CDR1 is SGHRS and CDR2 is YFSETQ in the germline V gene. V lost 2 bases to trimming and J lost 3 bases; unmatched junction nucleotides: 7. As DNA, the CDR3 is TGCGCCAGCAGCTTCTCCGGGACTAGCGGACTCTACAATGAGCAGTTCTTC. Its protein product is CASSFSGTSGLYNEQFF.

The chain joins TRBV7-9 to TRBJ2-1; 11 nucleotides match TRBD2. The germline V gene has CDR1 SEHNR and CDR2 FQNEAQ (reference sequence). Trimming removed 4 bases from V and 6 bases from J; junction bases left unmatched: 2. This CDR3 is 14 amino acids long. In nucleotides, the CDR3 is TGTGCCAGCAGCTCCGGGACTAGCGGCAATGAGCAGTTCTTC. It codes for CASSSGTSGNEQFF. The whole variable domain, filled in from reference TRBV7-9 and TRBJ2-1, reads DTGVSQNPRHKITKRGQNVTFRCDPISEHNRLYWYRQTLGQGPEFLTYFQNEAQLEKSRLLSDRFSAERPKGSFSTLEIQRTEQGDSAMYLCASSSGTSGNEQFFGPGTRLTVL.

In nucleotides, the CDR3 is TGTGCCAGCAGCTTAGCACAGGAGTACGAGCAGTACTTC. Its protein product is CASSLAQEYEQYF. The genes are TRBV7-6 and TRBJ2-7; D perhaps matches TRBD1 (5 bases). Germline V gene lookup returns CDR1 SGHVS and CDR2 FNYEAQ. The CDR3 loop spans 13 amino acids. V was shortened by 0 bases and J by 4 bases, with 7 bases between the two germline ends. Supplemented by reference TRBV7-6 and TRBJ2-7, the full variable domain reads GAGVSQSPRYKVTKRGQDVALRCDPISGHVSLYWYRQALGQGPEFLTYFNYEAQQDKSGLPNDRFSAERPEGSISTLTIQRTEQRDSAMYRCASSLAQEYEQYFGPGTRLTVT.

The chain couples TRBV28 to TRBJ1-2; maybe TRBD1 (6 bases). V was shortened by 6 bases and J by 2 bases, with 16 bases between the two germline ends. The CDR3 is 15 residues long. Germline CDR1 MDHEN, CDR2 SYDVKM. CDR3 sequence: CASSYPSTGNYGYTF. The CDR3 coding sequence is TGTGCCAGCAGCTACCCCTCGACAGGAAACTATGGCTACACCTTC.

This chain connects TRBV11-2 to TRBJ2-7; D gene unclear. V lost 2 bases to trimming and J lost 0 bases, with 8 bases between them. The CDR3 has 14 residues. CDR1 and CDR2 from the germline V gene are SGHAT and FQNNGV. CDR3 amino acids: CASSLWGTSYEQYF. CDR3 DNA: TGTGCCAGCAGCTTATGGGGAACCTCCTACGAGCAGTACTTC.

The V and J genes are TRBV28 and TRBJ2-1; no reliable D call. This CDR3 is 15 amino acids long. V was clipped by 7 bases and J by 8 bases, with 21 bases between them. Germline CDR1 reads MDHEN; CDR2 reads SYDVKM. CDR3 coding DNA: TGTGCCAGCAAAACAATTAGAACCCGTGCCGATGAGCAGTTCTTC. Encoded protein: CASKTIRTRADEQFF. The full variable domain, completed using reference TRBV28 and TRBJ2-1, is DVKVTQSSRYLVKRTGEKVFLECVQDMDHENMFWYRQDPGLGLRLIYFSYDVKMKEKGDIPEGYSVSREKKERFSLILESASTNQTSMYLCASKTIRTRADEQFFGPGTRLTVL.

The J gene is TRBJ1-3, the V gene TRBV4-3, with D hard to call. This CDR3 comprises 16 residues. V lost 0 bases and J 0 bases, leaving 9 bases between the germline ends. Germline V gene lookup returns CDR1 LGHNA and CDR2 YSLEER. The CDR3 DNA reads as TGCGCCAGCAGCCAAGATCCACCGAGCTCTGGAAACACCATATATTTT. It is translated as CASSQDPPSSGNTIYF.

The V and J genes are TRBV4-2 and TRBJ1-1; a possible D gene is TRBD1 (5 bases). The V and J ends lost 4 bases and 0 bases respectively, with 12 bases between them. There are 15 residues in the CDR3. CDR1 LGHNA and CDR2 YNFKEQ come from the germline V gene. Here the CDR3 DNA reads TGTGCCAGCAGCCTTCACAGGACCATGAACACTGAAGCTTTCTTT. As protein: CASSLHRTMNTEAFF.

This chain links TRBV6-5 with TRBJ2-2; possibly TRBD2 for D (5 bases). Germline V CDR1 and CDR2: MNHEY, SVGAGI. Trimming removed 7 bases at V and 7 bases at J, with 16 bases between. The CDR3 covers 14 residues. CDR3 sequence: CASNTRSVGGELFF. The CDR3, as DNA: TGTGCCAGCAACACTAGGTCGGTTGGCGGGGAGCTGTTTTTT.

In this sample, this clone turned up once. The chain combines TRBV7-6 with TRBJ2-5, with a possible D match to TRBD2 (7 bases). Trimming shortened V by 5 bases and J by 5 bases, and 18 bases separated the two germline ends. Germline loops: CDR1 SGHVS, CDR2 FNYEAQ. The CDR3 has 15 residues. The CDR3 spells CASSPRGARKETQYF. The CDR3 coding sequence is TGTGCCAGCAGCCCCCGGGGGGCGAGGAAGGAGACCCAGTACTTC. Full variable domain (missing parts from reference TRBV7-6 and TRBJ2-5): GAGVSQSPRYKVTKRGQDVALRCDPISGHVSLYWYRQALGQGPEFLTYFNYEAQQDKSGLPNDRFSAERPEGSISTLTIQRTEQRDSAMYRCASSPRGARKETQYFGPGTRLLVL.

This chain joins TRBV4-1 and TRBJ2-7; 10 nucleotides line up with TRBD1. Trimming removed 0 bases from V and 1 base from J; junction bases left unmatched: 3. Germline CDR1 reads MGHRA; CDR2 reads YSYEKL. The CDR3 extends over 16 amino acids. Here the CDR3 DNA reads TGCGCCAGCAGCCAAGATTGGGACAGGGGATCCTACGAGCAGTACTTC. This gives the protein CASSQDWDRGSYEQYF.

The chain joins TRBV5-1 to TRBJ2-7; 8 bases agree with TRBD1. This CDR3 comprises 17 residues. J gave up 0 bases and V 0 bases, and 8 bases lay outside the gene matches. Germline V gene lookup returns CDR1 SGHRS and CDR2 YFSETQ. For the CDR3, the DNA is TGCGCCAGCAGCTTGGAGGACAGGGCTCTCCTCTCCTACGAGCAGTACTTC. Amino acid sequence: CASSLEDRALLSYEQYF.